Listed below are T cell receptor beta chains from one sample, sequenced in a study of OX40 agonist ivuxolimab in advanced cancers. Generated by immunoSEQ multiplex PCR, the TCRdb table keeps only in-frame clones and is missing some. The data show under 70,000 clones, approximately 90% seen once. The input for sequencing was CD4+ or CD8+ T cells sorted from blood, taken in a trial of the OX40 agonist ivuxolimab. These receptors were taken from an adult with an advanced solid tumor such as melanoma, head and neck, liver or kidney cancer. CDR3s include the opening cysteine and the closing phenylalanine or tryptophan. The order of the fields is clone size, D gene, V gene, J gene, CDR3 protein, CDR3 DNA. A D gene is named only where the DNA matches it firmly. For some rows the clone size is stated as once, few or many, or as a class when expanded; others skip it.

-	-	TRBV4-3	TRBJ2-2	CASSQAGTTIAGELFF	TGCGCCAGCAGCCAAGCAGGGACCACAATCGCCGGGGAGCTGTTTTTT
-	-	TRBV7-2	TRBJ1-3	CASSLSGASSGNTIYF	TGTGCCAGCAGCTTATCGGGGGCGAGCTCTGGAAACACCATATATTTT
-	-	TRBV6-1	TRBJ2-7	CASSEAGVYLRYEQYF	TGTGCCAGCAGTGAAGCGGGGGTGTACCTTAGGTACGAGCAGTACTTC
-	TRBD1	TRBV27	TRBJ2-7	CASSFTGTGSEQYF	TGTGCCAGCAGTTTTACCGGGACAGGGAGCGAGCAGTACTTC
-	-	TRBV27	TRBJ1-2	CASSPGGRGYTF	TGTGCCAGCAGTCCGGGGGGTCGGGGCTACACCTTC
-	TRBD1	TRBV5-4	TRBJ2-1	CASSMGQSSYNEQFF	TGTGCCAGCAGCATGGGACAGAGCTCCTACAATGAGCAGTTCTTC
-	-	TRBV7-3	TRBJ1-1	CASSLTLGTSPAFF	TGTGCCAGCAGCTTAACCTTAGGGACGTCGCCAGCTTTCTTT
-	-	TRBV14	TRBJ2-1	CASSLGSVGFF	TGTGCCAGCAGCCTCGGGTCAGTGGGGTTCTTC
-	-	TRBV7-6	TRBJ1-1	CASSLPSMNTEAFF	TGTGCCAGCAGCTTACCCAGCATGAACACTGAAGCTTTCTTT
few	TRBD1	TRBV5-4	TRBJ1-2	CASSPPGTGGQYGYTF	TGTGCCAGCAGCCCACCCGGGACAGGGGGTCAGTATGGCTACACCTTC
-	TRBD1	TRBV30	TRBJ1-2	CACSQGGDGYTF	TGTGCCTGTTCCCAGGGGGGGGATGGCTACACCTTC
-	-	TRBV6-5	TRBJ1-2	CASSSSDRGQYYGYTF	-
-	-	TRBV30	TRBJ2-7	CAWSVRARPAYEQYF	TGTGCCTGGAGTGTAAGGGCCAGGCCGGCCTACGAGCAGTACTTC
-	-	TRBV6-5	TRBJ1-5	CASSYSKGLGNQPQHF	TGTGCCAGCAGTTACTCGAAGGGACTGGGCAATCAGCCCCAGCATTTT
-	-	TRBV13	TRBJ2-1	CASSLGRDLNEQFF	TGTGCCAGCAGCTTGGGCAGGGACCTGAATGAGCAGTTCTTC
-	-	TRBV13	TRBJ1-2	CASSLGRSDYGYTF	TGTGCCAGCAGCTTAGGCAGGTCCGACTATGGCTACACCTTC
-	-	TRBV6-6	TRBJ2-3	CASSYGISSTDTQYF	TGTGCCAGCAGCTATGGTATATCTAGCACAGATACGCAGTATTTT
-	TRBD1	TRBV5-1	TRBJ2-7	CASSSGTGHYEQYF	TGCGCCAGCAGCTCTGGGACAGGCCACTACGAGCAGTACTTC
once	-	TRBV5-1	TRBJ1-1	CASSPQDRNTEAFF	TGCGCCAGCAGCCCCCAGGACAGGAACACTGAAGCTTTCTTT
-	TRBD1	TRBV10-3	TRBJ1-2	CAISEKWTGGRDYGYTF	TGTGCCATCAGTGAGAAATGGACAGGCGGTCGAGACTATGGCTACACCTTC
-	-	TRBV29-1	TRBJ2-1	CSVDQGIEQFF	TGCAGCGTTGATCAAGGAATTGAGCAGTTCTTC
-	-	TRBV4-1	TRBJ1-2	CASSPFGTNYGYTF	TGCGCCAGCAGCCCTTTCGGGACTAACTATGGCTACACCTTC
once	TRBD2	TRBV2	TRBJ2-3	CASTLLRGAGGADTQYF	TGTGCCAGCACCCTCCTTAGAGGAGCGGGGGGGGCAGATACGCAGTATTTT
-	-	TRBV9	TRBJ2-5	CASSVGGGQETQYF	TGTGCCAGCAGCGTGGGGGGCGGGCAAGAGACCCAGTACTTC
-	-	TRBV27	TRBJ1-4	CASSWTAATNEKLFF	TGTGCCAGCAGTTGGACGGCCGCAACTAATGAAAAACTGTTTTTT
-	-	TRBV6-5	TRBJ2-7	CASSTRDHGDEQYF	TGTGCCAGCAGTACCCGGGACCACGGGGACGAGCAGTACTTC
-	TRBD1	TRBV7-6	TRBJ1-4	CASSTTPRDSLATNEKLFF	TGTGCCAGCAGCACAACGCCCCGGGACAGTCTTGCAACTAATGAAAAACTGTTTTTT
-	-	TRBV6-5	TRBJ2-1	CASSYPGSFNEQFF	TGTGCCAGCAGTTATCCCGGGTCATTTAATGAGCAGTTCTTC
few	TRBD1	TRBV12-5	TRBJ1-2	CASGSKDREINYGYTF	TGTGCTAGTGGTTCCAAGGACAGGGAAATTAACTATGGCTACACCTTC
once	TRBD1	TRBV5-6	TRBJ1-1	CASSLIQGEIAEAFF	TGTGCCAGCAGCTTGATCCAGGGGGAGATAGCTGAAGCTTTCTTT
once	TRBD1	TRBV4-1	TRBJ1-2	CASSRQATGGGDGYTF	TGCGCCAGCAGCCGACAAGCGACAGGGGGCGGGGACGGCTACACCTTC
once	-	TRBV29-1	TRBJ2-7	CSVRGGGKPEQYF	TGCAGCGTGAGGGGTGGGGGTAAACCCGAGCAGTACTTC
-	-	TRBV29-1	TRBJ2-1	CSVPRRRGPDEQFF	TGCAGCGTCCCGCGGCGTCGGGGGCCGGATGAGCAGTTCTTC
-	-	TRBV11-2	TRBJ2-1	CASSWDPTLSYNEQFF	TGTGCCAGCAGCTGGGACCCGACCCTCTCCTACAATGAGCAGTTCTTC
-	TRBD1	TRBV27	TRBJ2-7	CASSPLVRTGVHEQYF	TGTGCCAGCAGTCCTCTGGTGAGGACAGGGGTACACGAGCAGTACTTC
-	-	TRBV25-1	TRBJ1-5	CASSDPRACQPQHF	TGTGCCAGCAGTGATCCTAGGGCTTGTCAGCCCCAGCATTTT
-	-	TRBV6-5	TRBJ1-2	CASSYSEGGYGYTF	TGTGCCAGCAGTTACTCCGAGGGGGGCTATGGCTACACCTTC
-	TRBD1	TRBV27	TRBJ2-7	CASSFGTASYEQYF	TGTGCCAGCAGTTTCGGGACAGCCTCCTACGAGCAGTACTTC
-	-	TRBV6-4	TRBJ1-1	CASSDSGVPGTFF	TGTGCCAGCAGTGACTCTGGGGTACCTGGAACTTTCTTT
-	-	TRBV29-1	TRBJ1-2	CSVTREDNYGYTF	TGCAGCGTGACCAGGGAAGATAACTATGGCTACACCTTC